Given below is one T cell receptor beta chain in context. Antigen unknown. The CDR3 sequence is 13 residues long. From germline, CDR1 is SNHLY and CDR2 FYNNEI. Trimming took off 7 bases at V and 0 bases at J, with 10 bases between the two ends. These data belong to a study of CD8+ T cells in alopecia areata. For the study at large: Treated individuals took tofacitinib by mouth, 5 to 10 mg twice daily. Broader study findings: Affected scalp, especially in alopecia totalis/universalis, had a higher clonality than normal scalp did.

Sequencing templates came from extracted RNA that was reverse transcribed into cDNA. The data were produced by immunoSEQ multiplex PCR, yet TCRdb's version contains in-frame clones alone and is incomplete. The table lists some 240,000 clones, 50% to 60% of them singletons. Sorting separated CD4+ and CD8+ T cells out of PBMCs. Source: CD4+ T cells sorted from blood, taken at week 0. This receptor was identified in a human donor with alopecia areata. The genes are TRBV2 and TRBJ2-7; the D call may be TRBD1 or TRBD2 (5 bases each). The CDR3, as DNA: TGTGCCAGCAACCCAGGGAGCTCCTACGAGCAGTACTTC. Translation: CASNPGSSYEQYF.